The source of this TCR beta chain is a study of technical replicates of blood from a handful of donors. Profiling relied on immunoSEQ multiplex PCR, and the TCRdb table lists in-frame clones only, not all of them. The data hold under 70,000 clones, with about 89% observed a single time. The sample taken for sequencing was PBMCs. The sequence was obtained from a human donor in good health. Some clones in this sample may be carry-over from other donors' samples.

The CDR3 loop reads CASSETGAAIHEQFF. In DNA, the CDR3 is TGTGCCAGCAGTGAAACAGGGGCGGCTATTCATGAGCAGTTCTTC. The V call is TRBV6-1, the J call TRBJ2-1, with TRBD1 identical over 7 bases. CDR1 is MNHNS and CDR2 is SASEGT in the germline V gene. The CDR3 runs to 15 residues. The V and J ends lost 2 bases and 8 bases, in that order; junction bases with no gene match: 9.